Following are 9 T cell receptor beta chains from one sample sequenced in a study of T cells in Graves' hyperthyroidism and ophthalmopathy. TCR beta CDR3 regions were amplified from RNA. HTBI primers were the set used in a first-round RT-PCR of the TCR CDR3. TCRdb fed the multiplex PCR reads into MiXCR, producing one record per CDR3 protein. The top ten clones hold about an eighth of a sample with roughly 250,000 distinct CDR3 sequences, 13% to 15% of them seen once. Sequenced sample: blood. These receptors were collected from a woman aged 35 to 49 with Graves' hyperthyroidism that later progressed to Graves' ophthalmopathy.

As for this clonotype: A much larger clone is a single base away; this may be a read error. The chain combines TRBV15 with TRBJ1-3; D is uncertain. The CDR3 runs to 14 residues. The germline V gene has CDR1 LNHNV and CDR2 YYDKDF (reference sequence). CDR3 sequence reads: CATSPPGSGNTRYF. DNA for the CDR3: TGTGCCACCAGCCCACCCGGGTCGGGAAACACCAGATATTTT.

This clonotype was seen ten or more times. One junction end disagrees with the germline gene, perhaps due to a read error. This chain joins TRBV2 and TRBJ1-5; D gene unclear. The germline gives CDR1 SNHLY, CDR2 FYNNEI. The CDR3 is 16 residues long. The CDR3 protein is CTSSDPVLPGPEAQHF. CDR3 in DNA: TGTACCAGCAGTGACCCGGTATTGCCGGGCCCCGAAGCCCAGCATTTT.

This clonotype was counted ten times or more. The chain recombines TRBV5-6 with TRBJ1-1; 7 positions match TRBD1. Trimming removed 4 bases from V and 11 bases from J; junction bases left unmatched: 11. The CDR3 runs to 13 residues. The germline gives CDR1 SGHDT, CDR2 YYEEEE. CDR3 in DNA: TGTGCCAGCAGCCAAGGGAGGGGACAGTTGGCTTTCTTT. This sequence encodes CASSQGRGQLAFF.

The V call is TRBV5-6, the J call TRBJ2-5, with 11 bases lining up with TRBD2. Germline V gene lookup returns CDR1 SGHDT and CDR2 YYEEEE. The CDR3 covers 15 residues. V lost 3 bases, J lost 2 bases, and 3 bases stayed unmatched. The CDR3: CASSSWTSGQETQYF. The CDR3 DNA reads as TGTGCCAGCAGCTCGTGGACTAGCGGGCAAGAGACCCAGTACTTC.

The sample holds many counts of this clonotype. The chain employs TRBV11-2 and TRBJ2-7, with D perhaps given as TRBD1 or TRBD2 (5 bases each). The germline V gene has CDR1 SGHAT and CDR2 FQNNGV. V was shortened by 1 base and J by 4 bases, with 11 bases between the two germline ends. The CDR3 is 14 residues long. The CDR3 DNA follows: TGTGCCAGCAGCTTAGTCGCGAGGGGTTACGAGCAGTACTTC. Translating it yields CASSLVARGYEQYF.

This clonotype was counted ten times or more. The rearrangement joins TRBV7-9 to TRBJ2-7; 8 nucleotides agree with TRBD1. In germline, CDR1 is SEHNR, CDR2 FQNEAQ (reference sequence). V lost 8 bases and J lost 3; bases outside the gene matches: 9. There are 14 residues in the CDR3. The CDR3 nucleotides read TGTGCCAGCGGGCTCGGACAGGGTCACTACGAGCAGTACTTC. This encodes CASGLGQGHYEQYF.

This clonotype came up many times. V and J are TRBV27 and TRBJ2-1, with 9 bases that match TRBD2. The CDR3 covers 15 residues. The ends lost 3 bases at V and 5 bases at J; junction bases unmatched: 5. Germline CDR1 is MNHEY and CDR2 is SMNVEV (reference sequence). CDR3 region: CASSFGAGGDNEQFF. The CDR3 DNA reads as TGTGCCAGCAGTTTCGGAGCGGGAGGAGACAATGAGCAGTTCTTC.

The sample holds a few counts of this clonotype. This chain connects TRBV20-1 to TRBJ2-1; TRBD1 matches at 11 bases. Germline V gives CDR1 DFQATT, CDR2 SNEGSKA (reference sequence). V lost 3 bases, J lost 6 bases, and 16 bases stayed unmatched. The CDR3 contains 18 residues. The CDR3 DNA is TGCAGTGCTAGCCCCGGACAGGGGGCTAGTTTTTATTTCAATGAGCAGTTCTTC. This translates into CSASPGQGASFYFNEQFF.

This clonotype was counted many times. This chain connects TRBV18 to TRBJ2-1; 12 bases align to TRBD1. In germline, CDR1 is KGHSH, CDR2 LQKENI. V lost 6 bases, J lost 6 bases, and 6 bases stayed unmatched. CDR3 length: 15 residues. This CDR3 is CASSLGQGARNEQFF. CDR3 nucleotide sequence: TGTGCCAGCTCCTTGGGACAGGGGGCGCGCAATGAGCAGTTCTTC.